What follows describes a single T cell receptor beta chain. Its antigen is still unknown. 60 Vbeta and 13 Jbeta primers were used in PCR. The protocol was immunoSEQ multiplex PCR, while the TCRdb copy is restricted to in-frame clones and leaves out a portion. Among about 120,000 clones listed, approximately 80% were seen once. This record belongs to a study of cytomegalovirus exposure and HLA in healthy donors. Study results and limitations: Through in vitro validation, a few CMV-associated chains were shown to be specific for CMV antigens.

CDR3 length: 15 amino acids. Germline V gives CDR1 SGHDT, CDR2 YYEEEE. Trimming at V came to 7 bases and at J to 7 bases, leaving 13 bases not matched to a gene. This clonotype was sampled from a woman in her thirties in good health and CMV-seronegative. The chain carries TRBV5-6 and TRBJ2-1; 8 bases fit TRBD1. Sequenced material: PBMCs. CDR3 region: CASRSPGGLMNEQFF. CDR3 DNA: TGTGCCAGCCGATCCCCAGGGGGCTTGATGAATGAGCAGTTCTTC.